The 24 T cell receptor beta chains below all came from one sample that was sequenced in a study of ipilimumab plus nivolumab after autologous stem cell transplantation (dated by TCRdb to about 2021). Library preparation was by the immunoSEQ multiplex PCR assay. The immuneACCESS repertoire file appears here via TCRdb, limited to in-frame rearrangements. These files lack a portion of the clones; in checked studies, under half of the deficit traces to unresolved V genes, and the cause of the others is not known. Here the sample has 15,000 to 20,000 clones; around four fifths occur a single time. The ten largest clones represent 19% of the sample. The input for sequencing was PBMCs, taken in a trial of ipilimumab plus nivolumab as post-transplant consolidation. The source is a male donor with diffuse large B-cell lymphoma.

The V call is TRBV5-1, the J call TRBJ2-7; 11 bases line up with TRBD1. The CDR3 runs to 14 residues. The germline V gene has CDR1 SGHRS and CDR2 YFSETQ. V lost 4 bases, J lost 7 bases, and 7 bases stayed unmatched. For the CDR3, the DNA is TGCGCCAGCAGCAAGGACAGGGGGCTTGGTGAGCAGTACTTC. This gives the protein CASSKDRGLGEQYF. Full variable domain (rest looked up from reference TRBV5-1 and TRBJ2-7): KAGVTQTPRYLIKTRGQQVTLSCSPISGHRSVSWYQQTPGQGLQFLFEYFSETQRNKGNFPGRFSGRQFSNSRSEMNVSTLELGDSALYLCASSKDRGLGEQYFGPGTRLTVT.

This chain joins TRBV5-8 and TRBJ2-7, with 10 nucleotides matching TRBD1. The CDR3 is 15 residues long. Trimming cost V 1 base and J 2 bases; bases outside gene matches: 3. CDR1 is SGHTS and CDR2 is YDEGEE in the germline V gene. CDR3 nucleotide sequence: TGTGCCAGCAGCTTGACCGGGACAGGGGCCTACGAGCAGTACTTC. Translation gives CASSLTGTGAYEQYF.

This chain joins TRBV19 and TRBJ2-4; 13 nucleotides match TRBD2. The CDR3 extends over 15 amino acids. The germline CDR1 and CDR2 sequences are LNHDA and SQIVND (reference sequence). J lost 5 bases, V lost 6 bases, and 4 bases had no gene match. CDR3 residues: CASSKLAGGENIQYF. Here the CDR3 DNA reads TGTGCCAGTAGCAAACTAGCGGGAGGGGAAAACATTCAGTACTTC. Full variable domain (rest looked up from reference TRBV19 and TRBJ2-4): DGGITQSPKYLFRKEGQNVTLSCEQNLNHDAMYWYRQDPGQGLRLIYYSQIVNDFQKGDIAEGYSVSREKKESFPLTVTSAQKNPTAFYLCASSKLAGGENIQYFGAGTRLSVL.

This clone occurred once. The chain carries TRBV30 and TRBJ2-1; the match to TRBD1 covers 7 bases. Looked up from germline, CDR1 is GTSNPN and CDR2 is SVGIG (reference sequence). The CDR3 is made up of 16 amino acids. J gave up 1 base and V 0 bases, and 6 bases lay outside the gene matches. CDR3 DNA: TGTGCCTGGAGTGTGGGGACAGCTTCATCCTACAATGAGCAGTTCTTC. The encoded protein is CAWSVGTASSYNEQFF.

This clone has a single count. This rearrangement joins TRBV5-1 to TRBJ1-3, with D possibly matching TRBD1 (6 bases). With 4 bases removed from V and 0 bases from J, the gap between germline ends came to 11 bases. This CDR3 contains 15 residues. CDR1 is SGHRS and CDR2 is YFSETQ in the germline V gene. The CDR3 region is CASSTGDTSGNTIYF. CDR3 nucleotides: TGCGCCAGCAGCACGGGGGACACCTCTGGAAACACCATATATTTT.

This chain's CDR3 is CASSWTDRGRNNEQFF. The DNA of the CDR3 is TGCGCCAGCAGCTGGACGGACAGGGGGCGTAACAATGAGCAGTTCTTC. V usage is TRBV5-1 and J usage is TRBJ2-1; the match to TRBD1 covers 11 bases. Looked up from germline, CDR1 is SGHRS and CDR2 is YFSETQ. Trimming took 3 bases from V and 5 from J; bases not matched to a gene: 7. The CDR3 length is 16 residues.

The chain is built from TRBV6-6 and TRBJ1-3; maybe TRBD1 (5 bases). V lost 6 bases, J lost 4 bases, and 7 bases lay in between. This CDR3 comprises 12 residues. The germline V gene has CDR1 MNHNY and CDR2 SVGAGI (reference sequence). This chain's CDR3 is CASSGGGNTIYF. The CDR3, as DNA: TGTGCCAGCAGCGGGGGGGGAAACACCATATATTTT.

This clone has more than one count but fewer than ten. The V and J genes are TRBV5-1 and TRBJ2-2, with a tentative D call TRBD2 (6 bases). CDR3 size: 16 residues. From germline, CDR1 is SGHRS and CDR2 YFSETQ. V was shortened by 0 bases and J by 4 bases, with 13 bases between the two germline ends. CDR3 residues: CASSLEPLGGTGELFF. The CDR3 DNA sequence: TGCGCCAGCAGCTTGGAGCCATTGGGAGGCACCGGGGAGCTGTTTTTT.

V and J are TRBV2 and TRBJ2-2, with 7 bases fitting TRBD1. The CDR3 spans 16 residues. From germline, CDR1 is SNHLY and CDR2 FYNNEI. V shed 6 bases, J shed 7 bases, and the junction held 14 bases outside the gene matches. DNA of the CDR3: TGTGCCAGCAGCGTTTCCCGGGACAGACCCGTCGGGGAGCTGTTTTTT. It is translated as CASSVSRDRPVGELFF.

V gene TRBV5-4 combines with J gene TRBJ2-2; D call uncertain. The CDR3 contains 16 residues. From germline, CDR1 is SGHNT and CDR2 YYREEE (reference sequence). Trimming took 2 bases from V and 0 from J, leaving 11 bases between them. Written as DNA, the CDR3 is TGTGCCAGCAGCTTCCAGGTCCCCTCGAACACCGGGGAGCTGTTTTTT. Translating gives CASSFQVPSNTGELFF.

The gene calls are TRBV28 and TRBJ1-2; 10 bases agree with TRBD1. The J segment lost 6 bases and the V segment lost 5 bases, leaving 6 bases of the junction unmatched. Germline V gives CDR1 MDHEN, CDR2 SYDVKM. This CDR3 has 14 residues. The CDR3 DNA reads TGTGCCAGCAGTATCGACAGGGGGCAAGATGGCTACACCTTC. Translated, it gives CASSIDRGQDGYTF.

The rearrangement joins TRBV6-1 to TRBJ2-5; D tentatively reads TRBD1 or TRBD2 (6 bases each). V was pared by 6 bases and J by 4 bases, with 18 bases between. CDR3 length equals 15 residues. The germline V gene has CDR1 MNHNS and CDR2 SASEGT. As DNA, the CDR3 is TGTGCCAGCAGCCAGGAAAGGGGGGTCGTAGAGACCCAGTACTTC. Amino acids: CASSQERGVVETQYF.

The V and J genes are TRBV7-9 and TRBJ2-7; D remains unclear. CDR3 length equals 13 residues. V lost 6 bases and J 5 bases, leaving 14 bases between the germline ends. CDR1 is SEHNR, CDR2 FQNEAQ, per germline (reference sequence). CDR3 sequence: CASSLTWIDEQYF. The CDR3 nucleotides are TGTGCCAGCAGTTTAACATGGATCGACGAGCAGTACTTC.

This sequence joins TRBV5-1 and TRBJ1-3; a possible D gene is TRBD1 (5 bases). CDR1 is SGHRS and CDR2 is YFSETQ in the germline V gene. The CDR3 has 14 amino acids. Trimming pared 4 bases from V and 0 bases from J, leaving 8 bases between. CDR3 protein: CASSEGSSGNTIYF. The DNA for the CDR3 is TGCGCCAGCAGCGAGGGGAGCTCTGGAAACACCATATATTTT.

The genes are TRBV9 and TRBJ2-2; D unclear. The CDR3 is 13 residues long. Germline assignment: CDR1 SGDLS and CDR2 YYNGEE. The ends were cut back, 3 bases at V and 6 bases at J, with 9 bases in the middle. The CDR3 coding sequence is TGTGCCAGCAGCGCCTTTGGGGCCGGGGAGCTGTTTTTT. Its translation is CASSAFGAGELFF.

This sequence joins TRBV11-3 and TRBJ1-1; the D gene is possibly TRBD1 (5 bases). The CDR3 spans 14 residues. Germline loops: CDR1 SGHNT, CDR2 YENEEA. Trimming left V 7 bases short and J 0 bases short, with 12 bases between. CDR3 in DNA: TGTGCCAGCACCTGGACGGGGCTGAACACTGAAGCTTTCTTT. Protein: CASTWTGLNTEAFF.

The gene calls are TRBV30 and TRBJ2-3; 12 bases fit TRBD1. Germline V gene sequence: CDR1 GTSNPN, CDR2 SVGIG (reference sequence). The CDR3 contains 16 residues. V lost 5 bases, J lost 3 bases, and 9 bases stayed unmatched. In nucleotides, the CDR3 is TGTGCCTGGGGAACGGGACAGGGGGCGCGGACAGATACGCAGTATTTT. It encodes CAWGTGQGARTDTQYF.

The chain joins TRBV30 to TRBJ1-3; D gene uncertain. CDR3 length: 12 residues. The germline V gene has CDR1 GTSNPN and CDR2 SVGIG (reference sequence). The ends were cut back, 5 bases at V and 4 bases at J, with 9 bases in the middle. CDR3 bases: TGTGCCTGGCAACCGGCGGGAAACACCATATATTTT. Its translation is CAWQPAGNTIYF.

This chain joins TRBV29-1 and TRBJ1-2; D gene uncertain. The germline CDR1 and CDR2 sequences are SQVTM and ANQGSEA. CDR3 length: 11 amino acids. V lost 4 bases to trimming and J lost 3 bases, with 6 bases between them. DNA for the CDR3: TGCAGCGTTGGGAGGGACTATGGCTACACCTTC. Amino acids: CSVGRDYGYTF.

V gene TRBV27 combines with J gene TRBJ2-7; 9 nucleotides align to TRBD1. Germline V gene sequence: CDR1 MNHEY, CDR2 SMNVEV (reference sequence). V gave up 6 bases and J gave up 2 bases; unmatched junction bases: 5. This CDR3 is built from 14 residues. The CDR3 DNA reads as TGTGCCAGCAGAGGACAGGGGTTCCCCTACGAGCAGTACTTC. This codes for CASRGQGFPYEQYF.

This clone occurred a few times. Mismatch with germline at one junction end may stem from a read error. The chain recombines TRBV5-1 with TRBJ2-7; 9 bases align to TRBD2. Germline V CDR1 and CDR2: SGHRS, YFSETQ. The CDR3 totals 15 residues. The CDR3 sequence: CASRLDTGLAYEQYF. In DNA form, the CDR3 reads TGCGCCAGCAGATTGGATACCGGACTAGCGTACGAGCAGTACTTC.

A few counts support this clone. This rearrangement joins TRBV5-1 to TRBJ2-6; weak D call: TRBD1 (5 bases). This CDR3 comprises 15 residues. Trimming took 2 bases from V and 0 from J, leaving 6 bases between them. Germline loops: CDR1 SGHRS, CDR2 YFSETQ. The CDR3 region is CASSFRVSGANVLTF. The CDR3 nucleotides read TGCGCCAGCAGCTTCAGGGTCTCTGGGGCCAACGTCCTGACTTTC.

This clone was observed a single time. J is TRBJ2-5 and V is TRBV2; the D gene is possibly TRBD2 (6 bases). Germline V gene sequence: CDR1 SNHLY, CDR2 FYNNEI. V was clipped by 2 bases and J by 4 bases, with 14 bases between them. The CDR3 is 15 amino acids. Here the CDR3 reads CASSEFTGRRETQYF. CDR3 nucleotide sequence: TGTGCCAGCAGTGAATTTACTGGGAGGAGAGAGACCCAGTACTTC.

The V call is TRBV15, the J call TRBJ1-5; the match to TRBD1 covers 10 bases. CDR1 and CDR2 from the germline V gene are LNHNV and YYDKDF (reference sequence). J lost 4 bases, V lost 3 bases, and 3 bases had no gene match. The CDR3 is 15 amino acids. The CDR3: CATSSDRGLNQPQHF. In DNA form, the CDR3 reads TGTGCCACCAGCAGTGACAGGGGGCTTAATCAGCCCCAGCATTTT.